This is a list of T cell receptor beta chains from one sample in a study of blood T cell repertoires in COVID-19. TCRdb keeps only in-frame clones here, not all; method: immunoSEQ multiplex PCR. The sample lists tens of thousands of clones, about 70% seen once, with 14% in the top ten. The sample taken for sequencing was peripheral blood. The source is a woman between 65 and 79 years old with acute or convalescent COVID-19. Each CDR3 is given with its conserved first and last residue. D genes are given only for firm matches. Not every row has a clone size; where given, it reads once, few, many or a size class.

j_gene	abundance	v_gene	d_gene	CDR3aa	CDR3nt
TRBJ1-2	.	TRBV6-5	TRBD1	CASSWTGAYGYTF	TGTGCCAGCAGTTGGACAGGTGCCTATGGCTACACCTTC
TRBJ2-2	.	TRBV24-1	.	CATSASHLSDTGELFF	TGTGCCACCAGTGCGTCCCATCTTTCGGACACCGGGGAGCTGTTTTTT
TRBJ1-2	.	TRBV25-1	TRBD1	CASSGAGGFAGYTF	TGTGCCAGCAGTGGGGCAGGGGGATTCGCTGGCTACACCTTC
TRBJ2-7	.	TRBV27	TRBD1	CASSLGTGKPKQYF	TGTGCCAGCAGTTTAGGGACAGGGAAACCCAAGCAGTACTTC
TRBJ2-2	.	TRBV12-5	.	CASALDRVNTGELFF	TGTGCTAGTGCCCTCGACAGAGTGAACACCGGGGAGCTGTTTTTT
TRBJ2-1	.	TRBV25-1	.	CASSEMFRELNYNEQFF	TGTGCCAGCAGTGAAATGTTTAGGGAGCTGAACTACAATGAGCAGTTCTTC
TRBJ1-3	.	TRBV3-1/TRBV3-2	.	CASSRQSAVVSGNTIYF	TGTGCCAGCAGCCGTCAAAGCGCGGTCGTCTCTGGAAACACCATATATTTT
TRBJ1-1	.	TRBV10-1	.	CASSPRQDPNTEAFF	TGCGCCAGCAGTCCGCGACAGGACCCGAACACTGAAGCTTTCTTT
TRBJ1-6	.	TRBV3-1/TRBV3-2	TRBD1	CASSPLPQGGSSPLHF	TGTGCCAGCAGCCCCCTCCCACAGGGGGGTAGTTCACCCCTCCACTTT
TRBJ1-2	few	TRBV20-1	.	CSASVLEQRYGYTF	TGCAGTGCTAGTGTTCTCGAGCAGCGGTATGGCTACACCTTC
TRBJ2-7	few	TRBV4-1	TRBD1	CASSQALGTGGTRSYEQYF	TGCGCCAGCAGCCAAGCGCTGGGGACAGGGGGAACTCGCTCCTACGAGCAGTACTTC
TRBJ2-2	.	TRBV5-1	TRBD1	CASNERTGSTGELFF	TGCGCCAGCAATGAGCGGACAGGAAGCACCGGGGAGCTGTTTTTT
TRBJ1-1	.	TRBV19	TRBD1	CASKKGPTGGTEAFF	TGTGCCAGTAAAAAAGGCCCGACAGGGGGGACTGAAGCTTTCTTT
TRBJ1-5	.	TRBV19	TRBD1	CASSMNAGQGPPQHF	TGTGCCAGTAGTATGAATGCGGGACAGGGGCCCCCCCAGCATTTT